Listed here are 14 T cell receptor beta chains from one sample, sequenced in a study of blood T cells in healthy people across ages. It was with a sample-barcoded 5' primer and a J-beta primer mix that a second PCR of roughly 7 to 11 cycles was run. MiXCR, applied by TCRdb to the 5' RACE reads, yields one record per CDR3 protein. The data hold hundreds of thousands of distinct CDR3 sequences, with approximately 30% observed a single time. Sequenced material: blood. The receptor set was obtained from a woman over 75 in good health.

The chain recombines TRBV27 with TRBJ2-5, with a weak D call TRBD2 (6 bases). The CDR3 spans 14 residues. CDR1 is MNHEY, CDR2 SMNVEV, per germline (reference sequence). V dropped 4 bases and J dropped 1 base, with 10 bases sitting between them. CDR3 region: CASSSRGIQETQYF. CDR3 DNA: TGTGCCAGCAGTTCGCGGGGAATCCAAGAGACCCAGTACTTC.

The chain carries TRBV3-1 and TRBJ2-5, with 7 positions matching TRBD1. This CDR3 has 17 residues. V was clipped by 1 base and J by 11 bases; unmatched bases: 19. Germline V gene sequence: CDR1 LGHDT, CDR2 YNNKEL (reference sequence). For the CDR3, the DNA is TGTGCCAGCAGCCAAGTCCGGGGTTTTAACAGGGGAAATGAGCAGTACTTC. Residues: CASSQVRGFNRGNEQYF.

There are many counts of this clonotype. The CDR3 bases are TGTGCCACCAGTGATTTCAGGGGTTATGAGCAGTTCTTC. Protein product: CATSDFRGYEQFF. The chain has TRBV24-1 and TRBJ2-1; D is perhaps TRBD1 (6 bases). This CDR3 spans 13 amino acids. V lost 1 base, J lost 8 bases, and 8 bases lay in between. CDR1 and CDR2 from the germline V gene are KGHDR and SFDVKD.

This clonotype was counted ten times or more. This sequence joins TRBV20-1 and TRBJ2-5; 9 nucleotides match TRBD2. V trimming: 4 bases; J trimming: 3 bases; junction bases outside the gene matches: 6. This CDR3 has 14 residues. CDR1 and CDR2 (germline): DFQATT, SNEGSKA (reference sequence). The CDR3: CSAIGASGEETQYF. DNA for the CDR3: TGCAGTGCTATTGGAGCTAGCGGGGAAGAGACCCAGTACTTC.

In the case of this clonotype: A read error is possible here, since a much larger clone lies one base away. The rearrangement links TRBV3-1 to TRBJ2-1; 10 bases fit TRBD1. The ends lost 4 bases at V and 7 bases at J; junction bases unmatched: 10. Germline V lookup: CDR1 LGHDT, CDR2 YNNKEL (reference sequence). The CDR3 consists of 16 residues. This CDR3 reads CASSLKRGQGNNEQFF. CDR3 DNA sequence: TGTGCCAGCAGCCTAAAACGGGGACAGGGGAATAATGAGCAGTTCTTC.

This clonotype was picked up one time. V and J are TRBV7-2 and TRBJ1-2, with a tentative D call TRBD1 (6 bases). Trimming took off 3 bases at V and 7 bases at J, with 24 bases between the two ends. Germline loops: CDR1 SGHTA, CDR2 FQGNSA. This CDR3 is 17 amino acids long. DNA of the CDR3: TGTACCAGCAGCTTCTTAGGGGGGGGCGCGGTAGCAGGTGGCTACACCTTC. Its translation: CTSSFLGGGAVAGGYTF.

This clonotype was picked up many times. The rearrangement joins TRBV6-1 to TRBJ2-6; 12 nucleotides agree with TRBD2. With 7 bases clipped from V and 1 base from J, the junction kept 5 bases outside the gene matches. CDR3 length: 17 residues. CDR1 is MNHNS, CDR2 SASEGT, per germline. This chain's CDR3 is CASTPGLAGSGANVLTF. In DNA, the CDR3 is TGTGCCAGCACACCGGGACTAGCGGGTTCTGGGGCCAACGTCCTGACTTTC.

The J gene is TRBJ1-1, the V gene TRBV7-2; D is unresolved. The CDR3 is 16 residues long. The germline V gene has CDR1 SGHTA and CDR2 FQGNSA. V was clipped by 4 bases and J by 4 bases, with 19 bases between them. Written as DNA, the CDR3 is TGTGCCAGCAGCTCGTCACTCGGGTATTCCAGCACTGAAGCTTTCTTT. Its translation: CASSSSLGYSSTEAFF.

This clonotype has just a few counts. The J gene is TRBJ1-5, the V gene TRBV20-1, with D hard to call. CDR3 length equals 14 residues. Deletions cut 8 bases from V and 0 bases from J, with 14 bases between. Germline CDR1 is DFQATT and CDR2 is SNEGSKA (reference sequence). CDR3 sequence reads: CSLGSAYSNQPQHF. The CDR3 bases are TGCAGTCTAGGGTCAGCGTATAGCAATCAGCCCCAGCATTTT.

This clonotype was detected ten times or more. The rearrangement joins TRBV6-6 to TRBJ1-6; possibly TRBD1 for D (5 bases). The CDR3 is 13 residues long. V was clipped by 11 bases and J by 5 bases, with 13 bases between them. Germline V gives CDR1 MNHNY, CDR2 SVGAGI (reference sequence). The CDR3 protein is CACSGRNNSPLHF. The CDR3 DNA reads as TGTGCCTGCTCGGGACGGAATAATTCACCCCTCCACTTT.

V is TRBV20-1 and J is TRBJ2-3; 7 bases match TRBD2. The CDR3 contains 17 residues. Looked up from germline, CDR1 is DFQATT and CDR2 is SNEGSKA (reference sequence). Trimming removed 1 base from V and 6 bases from J; junction bases left unmatched: 16. CDR3 nucleotides: TGCAGTGCTAGAGGCTCTCTCGAGCGGGGCTCATTGGATACGCAGTATTTT. This encodes CSARGSLERGSLDTQYF.

This clonotype was detected ten times or more. A much larger clone is a single base away; this may be a read error. The rearrangement uses TRBV29-1 and TRBJ2-7, with D unclear. The germline gives CDR1 SQVTM, CDR2 ANQGSEA. CDR3 size: 10 residues. The ends were cut back, 5 bases at V and 7 bases at J, with 9 bases in the middle. CDR3 DNA: TGCAGCGTTTCCTCGGGTGAGCAGTACTTC. Encoded protein: CSVSSGEQYF.

This clonotype was recorded many times. This chain links TRBV12-3 or TRBV12-4 with TRBJ1-1, with 7 bases aligning to TRBD1. This CDR3 spans 14 amino acids. Trimming removed 5 bases from V and 7 bases from J; junction bases left unmatched: 10. This CDR3 reads CASSPTGHSGEAFF. CDR3 nucleotide sequence: TGTGCCAGCAGTCCGACAGGGCATTCAGGTGAAGCTTTCTTT.

This clonotype has at least ten counts. This chain links TRBV6-2 or TRBV6-3 with TRBJ1-5; no firm D call. V was clipped by 5 bases and J by 3 bases, with 8 bases between them. CDR3 length equals 13 residues. Germline V lookup: CDR1 MNHEY, CDR2 SVGEGT. The CDR3 sequence: CASSTRYNQPQHF. The CDR3 nucleotides read TGTGCCAGCAGTACCCGATACAATCAGCCCCAGCATTTT.